Below are 15 T cell receptor beta chains sequenced from a single sample in a study of T-cell memory formation after mild COVID-19. MiXCR, applied by TCRdb to the 5' RACE reads, yields one record per CDR3 protein. Of about 360,000 distinct CDR3 sequences listed, approximately 15% are singletons. Sample: PBMCs or a T cell subset sorted from them (not recorded which). All receptors derive from a man between 18 and 29 years old who had mild COVID-19 (a few samples of this study predate the infection). Cell type and time point are not known.

This clonotype was found a few times. CDR3 bases: TGTGCCATCAGCGAACTACTGAACACTGAAGCTTTCTTT. It encodes CAISELLNTEAFF. The V call is TRBV10-3, the J call TRBJ1-1, with D unclear. V lost 6 bases and J 0 bases, leaving 8 bases between the germline ends. The CDR3 extends over 13 amino acids. Germline CDR1 is ENHRY and CDR2 is SYGVKD.

In this sample, this clonotype turned up a few times. The chain is built from TRBV7-3 and TRBJ1-6; D possibly corresponds to TRBD1 (6 bases). The CDR3 loop spans 14 amino acids. V was trimmed by 9 bases and J by 10 bases, leaving 19 bases between them. The germline V gene encodes CDR1 SGHTA and CDR2 FQGTGA. In DNA form, the CDR3 reads TGTGCCAGTAGTTCCAGGGGCCAAAGCTCACCCCTCCACTTT. Translating gives CASSSRGQSSPLHF.

The V call is TRBV12-3 or TRBV12-4, the J call TRBJ1-5; D remains ambiguous. There are 12 residues in the CDR3. Trimming shortened V by 8 bases and J by 4 bases, and 9 bases separated the two germline ends. As DNA, the CDR3 is TGTGCCAGCGACGTAGGGAATCAGCCCCAGCATTTT. Residues: CASDVGNQPQHF.

This sequence joins TRBV9 and TRBJ2-7, with 7 positions matching TRBD2. The CDR3 runs to 15 residues. J gave up 3 bases and V 0 bases, and 6 bases lay outside the gene matches. Germline assignment: CDR1 SGDLS and CDR2 YYNGEE. CDR3: CASSVGSGVDYEQYF. CDR3 nucleotides: TGTGCCAGCAGCGTAGGCAGCGGGGTGGACTACGAGCAGTACTTC.

V is TRBV7-2 and J is TRBJ2-3, with 8 bases lining up with TRBD2. The V gene end was trimmed by 0 bases and the J gene end by 2 bases; junction bases not matched to a gene: 7. The CDR3 is 17 residues long. CDR1 SGHTA and CDR2 FQGNSA come from the germline V gene. CDR3 nucleotides: TGTGCCAGCAGCTTAGCGCTAGTTAGCGGGGACACAGATACGCAGTATTTT. It is translated as CASSLALVSGDTDTQYF.

This clonotype was counted at least ten times. The J gene is TRBJ1-6, the V gene TRBV5-6; 8 bases are shared with TRBD1. Trimming removed 6 bases from V and 9 bases from J; junction bases left unmatched: 17. The CDR3 has 17 amino acids. Germline loops: CDR1 SGHDT, CDR2 YYEEEE. The CDR3 reads CASTDGVPDRVSSPLHF. CDR3 sequence (DNA): TGTGCCAGCACCGATGGGGTGCCGGACAGGGTCTCTTCACCCCTCCACTTT. Looking up the rest from reference TRBV5-6 and TRBJ1-6 gives the full variable domain: DAGVTQSPTHLIKTRGQQVTLRCSPKSGHDTVSWYQQALGQGPQFIFQYYEEEERQRGNFPDRFSGHQFPNYSSELNVNALLLGDSALYLCASTDGVPDRVSSPLHFGNGTRLTVT.

V usage is TRBV20-1 and J usage is TRBJ2-2; D not resolved. Germline values: CDR1 DFQATT, CDR2 SNEGSKA (reference sequence). The CDR3 consists of 14 residues. V shed 1 base and J shed 1 base, with 7 bases lying between them. CDR3 DNA: TGCAGTGCTAGAGTTTCGGGGAACACCGGGGAGCTGTTTTTT. Protein product: CSARVSGNTGELFF.

The rearrangement uses TRBV18 and TRBJ1-5; 9 positions match TRBD1. The junction had 7 bases not matched to a gene; V was cut back by 5 bases and J by 5 bases. Germline CDR1 KGHSH, CDR2 LQKENI. The CDR3 has 15 amino acids. The CDR3: CASSTTGGPYQPQHF. As DNA, the CDR3 is TGTGCCAGCTCAACGACAGGGGGACCCTATCAGCCCCAGCATTTT.

This sequence joins TRBV10-3 and TRBJ2-5; a possible D gene is TRBD1 (5 bases). Trimming took 5 bases from V and 1 from J, leaving 11 bases between them. The CDR3 has 14 residues. Looked up from germline, CDR1 is ENHRY and CDR2 is SYGVKD. CDR3 protein: CAISSDRTQETQYF. In DNA form, the CDR3 reads TGTGCCATCAGTTCTGACAGAACCCAAGAGACCCAGTACTTC.

The CDR3 region is CASSPKRGDQPQHF. CDR3 in DNA: TGTGCCAGCTCACCAAAAAGGGGCGATCAGCCCCAGCATTTT. This chain uses TRBV18 with TRBJ1-5; TRBD1 is a possible D gene (5 bases). V lost 2 bases and J 5 bases, leaving 10 bases between the germline ends. The CDR3 is 14 amino acids. CDR1 and CDR2 (germline): KGHSH, LQKENI.

The chain employs TRBV12-3 or TRBV12-4 and TRBJ2-2; 8 bases fit TRBD2. CDR3 length: 14 residues. J gave up 6 bases and V 7 bases, and 7 bases lay outside the gene matches. The CDR3 bases are TGTGCCAGCACCGGGGGGGCCCAGGCCGGGGAGCTGTTTTTT. It yields the protein CASTGGAQAGELFF.

CDR3 coding DNA: TGTGCCAGCAGCAACCGGCAGACCGCATCTGGAAACACCATATATTTT. Translating gives CASSNRQTASGNTIYF. J is TRBJ1-3 and V is TRBV6-6; D is unresolved. Germline loops: CDR1 MNHNY, CDR2 SVGAGI (reference sequence). The V gene lost 6 bases and the J gene lost 1 base, with 16 bases spanning the gap. This CDR3 contains 16 residues.

The chain couples TRBV4-1 to TRBJ1-1; TRBD1 matches 7 bases. V gave up 3 bases and J gave up 1 base; unmatched junction bases: 2. Per the germline V gene, CDR1 is MGHRA and CDR2 is YSYEKL. CDR3 length equals 14 residues. The CDR3 sequence: CASSHYRGNTEAFF. Written as DNA, the CDR3 is TGCGCCAGCAGCCATTACAGGGGGAACACTGAAGCTTTCTTT.

The CDR3 here is CASSRAGGSSYNEQFF. Here the CDR3 DNA reads TGTGCCAGCAGCCGAGCGGGGGGAAGCTCCTACAATGAGCAGTTCTTC. The chain combines TRBV13 with TRBJ2-1; 9 nucleotides align to TRBD2. V was pared by 5 bases and J by 0 bases, with 5 bases of the junction left unmatched. The CDR3 has 16 amino acids. Germline values: CDR1 PRHDT, CDR2 FYEKMQ (reference sequence).

The rearrangement uses TRBV4-3 and TRBJ2-1; D is uncertain. Between the trimmed V and J ends, which lost 1 base and 0 bases, there was a span of 16 bases. The CDR3 covers 18 residues. The germline CDR1 and CDR2 sequences are LGHNA and YSLEER. CDR3 loop: CASSQGPGALSSYNEQFF. The CDR3 DNA reads TGCGCCAGCAGCCAAGGCCCCGGAGCCCTGAGCTCCTACAATGAGCAGTTCTTC.